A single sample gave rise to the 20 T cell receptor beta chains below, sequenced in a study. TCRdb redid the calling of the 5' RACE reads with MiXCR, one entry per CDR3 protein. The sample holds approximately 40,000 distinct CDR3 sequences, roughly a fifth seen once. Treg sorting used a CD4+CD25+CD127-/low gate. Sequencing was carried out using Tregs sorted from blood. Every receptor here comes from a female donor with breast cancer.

CDR3 nucleotide sequence: TGTGCCAGCAGTCAGGGAGGACAGCTCTACGAGCAGTACTTC. Encoded protein: CASSQGGQLYEQYF. The V and J genes are TRBV6-1 and TRBJ2-7, with D perhaps matching TRBD1 or TRBD2 (6 bases each). Trimming left V 5 bases short and J 3 bases short, with 14 bases between. Germline CDR1 reads MNHNS; CDR2 reads SASEGT. The CDR3 is 14 amino acids.

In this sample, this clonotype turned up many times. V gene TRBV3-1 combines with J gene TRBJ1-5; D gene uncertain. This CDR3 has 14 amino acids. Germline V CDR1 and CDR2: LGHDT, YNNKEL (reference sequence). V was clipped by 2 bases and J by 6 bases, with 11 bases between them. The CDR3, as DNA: TGTGCCAGCAGCCAACGAGCCGGTGGTCAGCCCCAGCATTTT. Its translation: CASSQRAGGQPQHF.

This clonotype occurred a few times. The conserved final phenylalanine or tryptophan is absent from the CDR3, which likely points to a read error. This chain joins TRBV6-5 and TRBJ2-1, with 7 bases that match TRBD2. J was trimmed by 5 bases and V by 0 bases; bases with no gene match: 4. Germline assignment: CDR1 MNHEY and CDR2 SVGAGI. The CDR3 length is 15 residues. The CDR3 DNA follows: TGTGCCAGCAGTTACTCGGTAGCGGGTAACAATGAGCAGTTCCTC. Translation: CASSYSVAGNNEQFL.

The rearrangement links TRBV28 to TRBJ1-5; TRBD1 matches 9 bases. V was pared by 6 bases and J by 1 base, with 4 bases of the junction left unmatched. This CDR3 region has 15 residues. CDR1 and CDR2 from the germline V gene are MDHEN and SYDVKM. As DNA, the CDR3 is TGTGCCAGCAGGGAACAGGGGGCGAGCAATCAGCCCCAGCATTTT. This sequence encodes CASREQGASNQPQHF.

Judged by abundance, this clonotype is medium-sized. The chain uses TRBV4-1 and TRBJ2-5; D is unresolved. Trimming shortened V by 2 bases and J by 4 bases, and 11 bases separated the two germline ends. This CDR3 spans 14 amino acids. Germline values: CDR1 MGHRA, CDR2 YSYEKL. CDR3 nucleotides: TGCGCCAGCAGCCAAACTCGGTCGGCAGAGACCCAGTACTTC. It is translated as CASSQTRSAETQYF.

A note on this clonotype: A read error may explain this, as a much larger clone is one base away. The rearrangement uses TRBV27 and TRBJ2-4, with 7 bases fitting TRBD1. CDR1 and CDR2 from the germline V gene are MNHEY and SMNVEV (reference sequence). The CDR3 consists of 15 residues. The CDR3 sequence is CAGSTRQGLYNIQYF. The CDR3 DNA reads TGTGCCGGCAGTACCCGACAGGGTTTATATAACATTCAGTACTTC.

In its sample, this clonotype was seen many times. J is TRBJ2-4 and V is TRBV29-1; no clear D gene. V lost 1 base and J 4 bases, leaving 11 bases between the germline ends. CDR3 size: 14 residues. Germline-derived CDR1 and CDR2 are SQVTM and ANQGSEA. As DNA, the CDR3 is TGCAGCGTTGAAGTGGTCGGGTTAAAAAACATTCAGTACTTC. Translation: CSVEVVGLKNIQYF.

This CDR3 reads CASSLLSTDTQYF. The DNA of the CDR3 is TGTGCCAGCAGTCTCCTAAGCACAGATACGCAGTATTTT. The chain uses TRBV12-3 or TRBV12-4 and TRBJ2-3; D ambiguous. V was pared by 5 bases and J by 0 bases, with 6 bases between. The CDR3 extends over 13 amino acids.

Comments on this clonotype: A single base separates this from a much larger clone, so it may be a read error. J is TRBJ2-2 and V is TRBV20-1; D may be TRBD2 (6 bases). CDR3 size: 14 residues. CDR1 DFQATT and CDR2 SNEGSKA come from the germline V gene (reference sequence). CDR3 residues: CGARGGTLTGELFF. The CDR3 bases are TGCGGTGCTAGAGGTGGGACTCTCACCGGGGAGCTGTTTTTT.

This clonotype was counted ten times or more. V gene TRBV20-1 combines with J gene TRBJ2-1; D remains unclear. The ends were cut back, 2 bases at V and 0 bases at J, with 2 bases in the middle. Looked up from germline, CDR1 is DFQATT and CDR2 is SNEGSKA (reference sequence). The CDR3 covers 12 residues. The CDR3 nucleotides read TGCAGTGCTAGACCCTCCTACAATGAGCAGTTCTTC. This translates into CSARPSYNEQFF.

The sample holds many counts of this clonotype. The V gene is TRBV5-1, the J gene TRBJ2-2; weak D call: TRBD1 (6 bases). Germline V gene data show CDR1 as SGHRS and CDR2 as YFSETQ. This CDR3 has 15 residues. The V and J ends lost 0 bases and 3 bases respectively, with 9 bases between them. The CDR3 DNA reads TGCGCCAGCAGCTTGGACAGGGCTGACACCGGGGAGCTGTTTTTT. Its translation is CASSLDRADTGELFF.

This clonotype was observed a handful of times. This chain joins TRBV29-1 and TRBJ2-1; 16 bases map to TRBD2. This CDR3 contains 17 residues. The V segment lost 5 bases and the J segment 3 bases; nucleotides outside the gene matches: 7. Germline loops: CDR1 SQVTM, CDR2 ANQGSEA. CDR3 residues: CSVPGTSGRAFYNEQFF. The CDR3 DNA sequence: TGCAGCGTTCCCGGGACTAGCGGGAGGGCCTTCTACAATGAGCAGTTCTTC.

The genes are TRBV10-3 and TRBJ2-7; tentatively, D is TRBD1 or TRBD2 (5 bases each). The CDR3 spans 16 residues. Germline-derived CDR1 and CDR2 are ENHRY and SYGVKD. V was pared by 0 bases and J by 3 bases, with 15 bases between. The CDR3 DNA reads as TGTGCCATCAGTGAGTCCCTGGGGGAGATCGGCTACGAGCAGTACTTC. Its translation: CAISESLGEIGYEQYF.

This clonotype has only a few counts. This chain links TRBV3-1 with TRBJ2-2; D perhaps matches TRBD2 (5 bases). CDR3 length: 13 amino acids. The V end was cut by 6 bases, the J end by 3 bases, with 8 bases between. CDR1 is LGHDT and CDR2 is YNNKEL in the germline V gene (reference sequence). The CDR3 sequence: CASSGRDTGELFF. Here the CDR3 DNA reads TGTGCCAGCAGTGGGCGGGACACCGGGGAGCTGTTTTTT.

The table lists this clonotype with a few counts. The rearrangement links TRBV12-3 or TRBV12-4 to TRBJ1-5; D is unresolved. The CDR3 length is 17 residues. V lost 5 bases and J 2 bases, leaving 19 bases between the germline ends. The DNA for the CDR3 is TGTGCCAGCAGTGATTCATCCGGGGTCTTAGGCAATCAGCCCCAGCATTTT. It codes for CASSDSSGVLGNQPQHF.

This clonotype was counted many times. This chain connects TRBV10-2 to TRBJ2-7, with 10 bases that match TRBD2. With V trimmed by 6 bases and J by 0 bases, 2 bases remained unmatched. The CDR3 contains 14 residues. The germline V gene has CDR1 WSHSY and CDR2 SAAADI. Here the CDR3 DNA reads TGCGCCAGCAGGCCTAGCGGGAGCTCCTACGAGCAGTACTTC. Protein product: CASRPSGSSYEQYF.

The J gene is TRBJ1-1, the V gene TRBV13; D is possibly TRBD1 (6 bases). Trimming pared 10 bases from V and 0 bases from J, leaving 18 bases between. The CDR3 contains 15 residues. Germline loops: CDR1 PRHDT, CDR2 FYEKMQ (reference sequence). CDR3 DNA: TGTGCCACGGGACATTCGGGCTTTCTGAACACTGAAGCTTTCTTT. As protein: CATGHSGFLNTEAFF.

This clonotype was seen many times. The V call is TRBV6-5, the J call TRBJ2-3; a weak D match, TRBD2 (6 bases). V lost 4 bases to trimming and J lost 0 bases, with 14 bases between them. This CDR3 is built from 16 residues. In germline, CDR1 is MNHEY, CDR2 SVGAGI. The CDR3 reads CASSSLRGLSTDTQYF. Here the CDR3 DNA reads TGTGCCAGCAGTTCGTTGCGGGGACTTAGCACAGATACGCAGTATTTT.

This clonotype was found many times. CDR3 loop: CSARIRQGFVEQYF. The CDR3 coding sequence is TGCAGTGCGAGGATCCGACAGGGGTTTGTCGAGCAGTACTTC. The genes are TRBV20-1 and TRBJ2-7; 8 bases align to TRBD1. This CDR3 spans 14 amino acids. The germline V gene has CDR1 DFQATT and CDR2 SNEGSKA (reference sequence). With V trimmed by 6 bases and J by 6 bases, 13 bases remained unmatched.

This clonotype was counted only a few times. This CDR3 reads CSAFVGETQYF. The DNA for the CDR3 is TGCAGTGCCTTCGTAGGAGAGACCCAGTACTTC. The rearrangement joins TRBV20-1 to TRBJ2-5; D call uncertain. Germline V gives CDR1 DFQATT, CDR2 SNEGSKA (reference sequence). CDR3 length: 11 residues. The V end was cut by 6 bases, the J end by 4 bases, with 9 bases between.